This TCR beta chain was captured in a study of blood T cell repertoires in COVID-19 (dated by TCRdb to 2020 to 2021). Broadly, across the study: Samples covering the acute and convalescent phases of COVID-19 were provided by collaborators in the United States, Italy and Spain. The material from the prospective study consisted of cDNA or gDNA derived from T cells, B-cell-depleted T cells, or PBMCs. The dataset comprised deeply sampled blood TCRbeta repertoires from subjects exposed to, actively infected with, or recovered from COVID-19. The repertoires were made available in a free public database intended to serve as a resource for research on the immune response to SARS-CoV-2. The samples were drawn from the first 160 participants of the ongoing ImmuneRACE study and from 1,200 or so subjects provided by 6 global collaborators. The sample metadata nearly always contained a de-identified subject ID, COVID-19 status, age in years and sex. Where available, HLA class I and class II types were taken from metadata supplied by the sample provider and were not determined by assay-based typing. Study-wide findings and limitations: How much clinical and demographic metadata was included differed by source and by participant, and the metadata was provided uncurated.

Measured from the cysteine to the phenylalanine, the CDR3 is 15 residues long. Only CDR3 DNA remains: 45 bases, in frame from the first base. The trim is 4 bases for V and 2 bases for J, with a gap of 15 bases between the germline ends. The germline V gene sets CDR1 to SGDLS and CDR2 to YYNGEE. TCRbeta CDR3 regions were amplified from genomic DNA using the immunoSEQ Assay, a bias-controlled multiplex PCR. In the authors' own workflow: Within the assay, amplification of reference gene primers was used to estimate how many nucleated cells each sample contained. To quantify the absolute abundance of each unique TCRbeta CDR3 rearrangement, sequence reads were collapsed and filtered. Productive Simpson clonality was computed per sample as the square root of Simpson's diversity index over productive rearrangements. Sourced from immuneACCESS, this table was stored by TCRdb with only in-frame sequences that have V and J called. A share of the clones is absent; for the studies checked, an unresolved V gene accounts for under half, and the remainder has no known explanation. V, J and clone size are taken as reported in that table, and D and trimming were inferred from the DNA itself. Present in this sample are some 69,000 clones, under 95% of which were seen just once. The ten largest clones add up to about 1.3% of the sample.

Points on this clone: What this receptor recognizes is not known. It has no much larger one-base neighbor in the sample; base qualities were not kept.

Whole blood was collected in K2EDTA tubes by collaborating institutions according to the institutions' own protocols. For TCRbeta analysis, collaborators shipped samples as frozen whole blood, isolated PBMCs, or DNA extracted from either of those sample types. This TCR was sampled from a man aged 60 to 69 with acute or convalescent COVID-19. Recombination joined TRBV9 with TRBJ1-2; the D gene cannot be named for sure. The sample consisted of peripheral blood. The CDR3 has the sequence CASSPSRIPNYGYTF. The nucleotide sequence is TGTGCCAGCAGCCCCTCCAGGATCCCAAACTATGGCTACACCTTC.